The 21 T cell receptor beta chains given below trace back to one sample, sequenced in a study of cytomegalovirus exposure and HLA in healthy donors. Vbeta (60) and Jbeta (13) primers were used in the PCR. Sequencing was performed with immunoSEQ multiplex PCR; in TCRdb, only in-frame clones are kept and a portion is missing. The sample shows under 250,000 clones, around 80% of them seen only once. Sequencing input: PBMCs. Source of these receptors: a man younger than 35 in good health and CMV-seronegative.

The CDR3 protein is CASSLGSGRAGTDTQYF. CDR3 bases: TGTGCCAGCAGTTTAGGTAGCGGGAGGGCCGGTACAGATACGCAGTATTTT. The J gene is TRBJ2-3, the V gene TRBV28; the match to TRBD2 covers 11 bases. Germline V gives CDR1 MDHEN, CDR2 SYDVKM. The CDR3 loop spans 17 amino acids. V gave up 2 bases and J gave up 3 bases; unmatched junction bases: 7.

Only a few counts were recorded for this clone. The chain is built from TRBV30 and TRBJ2-1, with TRBD2 identical over 7 bases. J lost 0 bases, V lost 1 base, and 3 bases had no gene match. The CDR3 has 15 amino acids. The germline CDR1 and CDR2 sequences are GTSNPN and SVGIG (reference sequence). CDR3 residues: CAWSGERDSYNEQFF. DNA of the CDR3: TGTGCCTGGAGTGGAGAGCGGGACTCCTACAATGAGCAGTTCTTC. Full variable domain (rest looked up from reference TRBV30 and TRBJ2-1): SQTIHQWPATLVQPVGSPLSLECTVEGTSNPNLYWYRQAAGRGLQLLFYSVGIGQISSEVPQNLSASRPQDRQFILSSKKLLLSDSGFYLCAWSGERDSYNEQFFGPGTRLTVL.

This chain uses TRBV19 with TRBJ2-7; D is uncertain. Germline V gene data show CDR1 as LNHDA and CDR2 as SQIVND (reference sequence). Between the trimmed V and J ends, which lost 3 bases and 0 bases, there was a span of 9 bases. The CDR3 totals 14 residues. CDR3 protein: CASSMLGSSYEQYF. The CDR3 DNA follows: TGTGCCAGTAGTATGTTGGGCAGCTCCTACGAGCAGTACTTC.

This chain joins TRBV21-1 and TRBJ2-7; no check of the table's D call, TRBD1, against the DNA was made. TRBV21-1 is classified as a pseudogene. This CDR3 is 17 amino acids long. CDR3: CASSAGSGQCPTYEQYF. The CDR3, as DNA: TGTGCCAGCAGCGCTGGCTCTGGACAGTGCCCCACCTACGAGCAGTACTTC.

About this clone: An end of the junction does not agree with germline; a read error may underlie this. The rearrangement links TRBV7-9 to TRBJ2-3; TRBD2 matches at 13 bases. The germline V gene encodes CDR1 SEHNR and CDR2 FQNEAQ (reference sequence). The CDR3 totals 16 residues. The CDR3 loop reads CSSSRRLAGGLDTQYF. The CDR3 DNA follows: TGTTCCAGCAGCCGGCGACTAGCGGGAGGTCTTGATACGCAGTATTTT. Full variable domain (missing parts from reference TRBV7-9 and TRBJ2-3): DTGVSQNPRHKITKRGQNVTFRCDPISEHNRLYWYRQTLGQGPEFLTYFQNEAQLEKSRLLSDRFSAERPKGSFSTLEIQRTEQGDSAMYLCSSSRRLAGGLDTQYFGPGTRLTVL.

This chain connects TRBV28 to TRBJ1-5; 10 bases align to TRBD1. Germline CDR1 and CDR2: MDHEN and SYDVKM. CDR3 size: 18 residues. The V and J ends lost 4 bases and 6 bases, in that order; junction bases with no gene match: 15. The CDR3 bases are TGTGCCAGCAGTTCCTGGACAGGGGGGCCTGGTGTGGGTCAGCCCCAGCATTTT. The encoded protein is CASSSWTGGPGVGQPQHF. Supplemented by reference TRBV28 and TRBJ1-5, the full variable domain reads DVKVTQSSRYLVKRTGEKVFLECVQDMDHENMFWYRQDPGLGLRLIYFSYDVKMKEKGDIPEGYSVSREKKERFSLILESASTNQTSMYLCASSSWTGGPGVGQPQHFGDGTRLSIL.

The rearrangement links TRBV6-5 to TRBJ2-2; D is possibly TRBD1 (5 bases). Germline V lookup: CDR1 MNHEY, CDR2 SVGAGI. With 5 bases removed from V and 6 bases from J, the gap between germline ends came to 13 bases. The CDR3 totals 14 residues. CDR3 in DNA: TGTGCCAGCAGTCGCGACAGACTTGCCGGGGAGCTGTTTTTT. It codes for CASSRDRLAGELFF.

This rearrangement joins TRBV4-1 to TRBJ2-5; 14 positions agree with TRBD2. The J call could be wrong; TRBJ2-7 is a better fit for the DNA end. Germline V CDR1 and CDR2: MGHRA, YSYEKL. This CDR3 has 16 residues. CDR3 residues: CASSHTGLAGVYEQYF. The CDR3 DNA is TGCGCCAGCAGCCACACGGGACTAGCGGGAGTCTACGAGCAGTACTTC.

Concerning this clone: The conserved closing phenylalanine or tryptophan is absent in this CDR3, likely reflecting a read error. The chain joins TRBV2 to TRBJ1-1; TRBD1 aligns across 10 bases. This CDR3 spans 14 amino acids. With 4 bases clipped from V and 4 bases from J, the junction kept 3 bases outside the gene matches. Germline CDR1 is SNHLY and CDR2 is FYNNEI. CDR3 protein: CASSGTGGSTEAFL. The CDR3 DNA reads TGTGCCAGCAGTGGGACAGGGGGGAGCACTGAAGCTTTCCTT.

As to this clone: This specimen includes other DNA sequences encoding the same CDR3. The chain joins TRBV7-2 to TRBJ1-1, with 9 positions matching TRBD1. This CDR3 is 15 amino acids long. Germline V gene sequence: CDR1 SGHTA, CDR2 FQGNSA. V lost 1 base and J lost 5; bases outside the gene matches: 5. The CDR3 nucleotides are TGTGCCAGCAGCTTAGACAGGGGGCGACGGACTGAAGCTTTCTTT. It codes for CASSLDRGRRTEAFF.

This clone was detected only once. This sequence joins TRBV6-6 and TRBJ2-1; 8 bases fit TRBD2. The V and J ends lost 6 bases and 4 bases, in that order; junction bases with no gene match: 11. CDR3 length: 16 residues. CDR1 is MNHNY and CDR2 is SVGAGI in the germline V gene (reference sequence). The DNA of the CDR3 is TGTGCCAGCAGCCCGGGGGGTAGCGGGGTTTACAATGAGCAGTTCTTC. Encoded protein: CASSPGGSGVYNEQFF.

This rearrangement joins TRBV5-1 to TRBJ2-1; D is possibly TRBD1 (6 bases). Germline V gives CDR1 SGHRS, CDR2 YFSETQ. The germline V and J ends were trimmed by 4 bases and 7 bases, with 15 bases remaining between them. CDR3 length equals 14 residues. The CDR3 DNA is TGCGCCAGCAGCCAGGGGACCCGGGATAATGAGCAGTTCTTC. It encodes CASSQGTRDNEQFF.

The chain is built from TRBV28 and TRBJ1-2; 11 nucleotides agree with TRBD1. Germline V lookup: CDR1 MDHEN, CDR2 SYDVKM. The CDR3 totals 14 residues. The V and J ends lost 6 bases and 7 bases, in that order; junction bases with no gene match: 7. The CDR3 loop is CASSRDRGGPGYTF. Here the CDR3 DNA reads TGTGCCAGCAGCCGGGACAGGGGGGGGCCTGGCTACACCTTC.

The J gene is TRBJ2-1, the V gene TRBV19; D unclear. Trimming took off 4 bases at V and 0 bases at J, with 10 bases between the two ends. The CDR3 sequence is 15 residues long. Germline V gives CDR1 LNHDA, CDR2 SQIVND (reference sequence). The CDR3 nucleotides are TGTGCCAGTAGTACCTCCTATAACTCCTACAATGAGCAGTTCTTC. It codes for CASSTSYNSYNEQFF.

In this sample, this clone turned up a few times. This sequence joins TRBV6-1 and TRBJ1-5, with D uncertain. CDR3 length: 13 residues. Trimming left V 7 bases short and J 5 bases short, with 12 bases between. The germline V gene has CDR1 MNHNS and CDR2 SASEGT. DNA of the CDR3: TGTGCCAGCACCACAAGGCGGGATCAGCCCCAGCATTTT. Translating it yields CASTTRRDQPQHF.

The chain joins TRBV19 to TRBJ2-7; D is uncertain. The CDR3 has 14 amino acids. Germline CDR1 is LNHDA and CDR2 is SQIVND (reference sequence). The germline V and J ends were trimmed by 3 bases and 0 bases, with 9 bases remaining between them. In DNA, the CDR3 is TGTGCCAGTAGTATTTATTCTACCTCCTACGAGCAGTACTTC. Translation: CASSIYSTSYEQYF.

The rearrangement uses TRBV5-6 and TRBJ2-3, with 8 nucleotides matching TRBD2. This CDR3 spans 17 amino acids. Germline CDR1 is SGHDT and CDR2 is YYEEEE. The CDR3: CALLSTTSGHGTDTQYF. DNA for the CDR3: TGTGCACTACTCAGCACAACTAGCGGCCACGGCACAGATACGCAGTATTTT.

The chain combines TRBV7-8 with TRBJ2-1, with 8 bases fitting TRBD2. The CDR3 is 17 amino acids. V shed 1 base and J 0 bases; nucleotides not matched to a gene: 5. Looked up from germline, CDR1 is SGHVS and CDR2 is FQNEAQ. This CDR3 reads CASSLGGSGASYNEQFF. The CDR3 coding sequence is TGTGCCAGCAGCTTAGGAGGTAGCGGGGCCTCCTACAATGAGCAGTTCTTC.

The chain combines TRBV6-1 with TRBJ2-5; 7 bases line up with TRBD1. V trimming: 8 bases; J trimming: 4 bases; junction bases outside the gene matches: 7. Germline V CDR1 and CDR2: MNHNS, SASEGT. This CDR3 contains 13 residues. CDR3 nucleotide sequence: TGTGCCAGCCGAGGACAGGCGGGAGAGACCCAGTACTTC. As protein: CASRGQAGETQYF.

This clone was detected a few times. The chain uses TRBV7-2 and TRBJ2-7, with no clear D. The germline V gene has CDR1 SGHTA and CDR2 FQGNSA. CDR3 size: 13 residues. V was trimmed by 3 bases and J by 0 bases, leaving 6 bases between them. The CDR3 DNA reads TGTGCCAGCAGCTTCTACCCCTCCTACGAGCAGTACTTC. This codes for CASSFYPSYEQYF.

The rearrangement joins TRBV5-1 to TRBJ2-5; D is possibly TRBD1 (5 bases). The CDR3 sequence is 15 residues long. CDR1 and CDR2 from the germline V gene are SGHRS and YFSETQ. Trimming stripped 0 bases from V and 0 bases from J, with 9 bases between. The CDR3 bases are TGCGCCAGCAGCTTGGGACAGAACTACCAAGAGACCCAGTACTTC. This codes for CASSLGQNYQETQYF.